The 24 T cell receptor beta chains below come from one sample, sequenced in a study of early T cells in non-severe SARS-CoV-2 infection. MiXCR, applied by TCRdb to the 5' RACE reads, yields one record per CDR3 protein. This sample has about 59,000 distinct CDR3 sequences, with roughly 13% found just once. Sequences were derived from whole blood, sampled at baseline. The receptors were sampled from an adult who was a healthcare worker with PCR-confirmed SARS-CoV-2 infection or an uninfected control (not recorded which).

V is TRBV5-4 and J is TRBJ1-1; a possible D gene is TRBD1 (6 bases). V was cut by 0 bases and J by 0 bases, with 9 bases left in between. The CDR3 runs 15 residues. Germline CDR1 reads SGHNT; CDR2 reads YYREEE (reference sequence). The CDR3 DNA sequence: TGTGCCAGCAGCTTGGAAGGGGGGATGAACACTGAAGCTTTCTTT. Amino acids: CASSLEGGMNTEAFF.

Only a few counts were recorded for this clonotype. The chain employs TRBV9 and TRBJ2-7; 9 nucleotides align to TRBD1. The V gene end was trimmed by 3 bases and the J gene end by 3 bases; junction bases not matched to a gene: 7. This CDR3 comprises 15 residues. Germline CDR1 SGDLS, CDR2 YYNGEE. CDR3 coding DNA: TGTGCCAGCAGCGAGGGGACAGGGAACCTCTACGAGCAGTACTTC. Protein: CASSEGTGNLYEQYF.

This rearrangement joins TRBV4-1 to TRBJ2-3; 9 nucleotides line up with TRBD1. Germline loops: CDR1 MGHRA, CDR2 YSYEKL. This CDR3 contains 17 residues. V lost 2 bases, J lost 4 bases, and 10 bases stayed unmatched. CDR3 in amino acids: CASSQPPDRGVPDTQYF. The CDR3 bases are TGCGCCAGCAGCCAACCCCCGGACAGGGGTGTTCCAGATACGCAGTATTTT.

The sample holds many counts of this clonotype. This chain's CDR3 is CSGVRGEETQYF. The CDR3 region has the DNA TGCAGCGGGGTCCGTGGGGAGGAGACCCAGTACTTC. This chain connects TRBV29-1 to TRBJ2-5; D perhaps matches TRBD2 (5 bases). There are 12 residues in the CDR3. V was trimmed by 7 bases and J by 5 bases, leaving 14 bases between them. Per germline, CDR1 SQVTM and CDR2 ANQGSEA.

The CDR3 is CASSPARSLDEQFF. The DNA for the CDR3 is TGTGCCAGCTCACCTGCCCGATCTCTAGATGAGCAGTTCTTC. The V call is TRBV18, the J call TRBJ2-1; D is undetermined. V was shortened by 3 bases and J by 8 bases, with 14 bases between the two germline ends. The germline V gene encodes CDR1 KGHSH and CDR2 LQKENI. This CDR3 contains 14 residues.

The chain links TRBV6-6 to TRBJ1-4; 7 nucleotides agree with TRBD1. CDR3 length equals 17 residues. Trimming removed 5 bases from V and 5 bases from J; junction bases left unmatched: 14. CDR1 is MNHNY and CDR2 is SVGAGI in the germline V gene (reference sequence). The CDR3 DNA follows: TGTGCCAGCAGTACCCACCCTACAGGGGACCTCAATGAAAAACTGTTTTTT. Protein product: CASSTHPTGDLNEKLFF.

There are many counts of this clonotype. The rearrangement joins TRBV19 to TRBJ2-3, with 12 bases that match TRBD2. V dropped 5 bases and J dropped 4; count of bases not matched to a gene: 13. Germline assignment: CDR1 LNHDA and CDR2 SQIVND (reference sequence). The CDR3 is 18 residues long. The CDR3 is CASSFFLPGLAGSDTQYF. CDR3 nucleotides: TGTGCCAGTAGTTTCTTTCTTCCGGGACTAGCGGGCTCAGATACGCAGTATTTT.

V is TRBV29-1 and J is TRBJ1-1; D remains unclear. This CDR3 spans 11 amino acids. V was trimmed by 4 bases and J by 7 bases, leaving 10 bases between them. Germline-derived CDR1 and CDR2 are SQVTM and ANQGSEA. Here the CDR3 DNA reads TGCAGCGTTGCCGCCGCAAATGAAGCTTTCTTT. It encodes CSVAAANEAFF.

V and J are TRBV7-9 and TRBJ2-3, with 12 bases lining up with TRBD2. Germline V gene sequence: CDR1 SEHNR, CDR2 FQNEAQ (reference sequence). CDR3 length equals 15 residues. The V and J ends lost 5 bases and 4 bases, in that order; junction bases with no gene match: 4. DNA for the CDR3: TGTGCCAGCAGCCAGACTAGCGGGAGATCAGATACGCAGTATTTT. It is translated as CASSQTSGRSDTQYF. Full variable domain (rest looked up from reference TRBV7-9 and TRBJ2-3): DTGVSQNPRHKITKRGQNVTFRCDPISEHNRLYWYRQTLGQGPEFLTYFQNEAQLEKSRLLSDRFSAERPKGSFSTLEIQRTEQGDSAMYLCASSQTSGRSDTQYFGPGTRLTVL.

This clonotype was picked up many times. This chain connects TRBV19 to TRBJ1-5; D remains unclear. Per germline, CDR1 LNHDA and CDR2 SQIVND (reference sequence). This CDR3 spans 15 amino acids. The ends were cut back, 7 bases at V and 0 bases at J, with 13 bases in the middle. CDR3 in DNA: TGTGCCAGTATAAGAGACACTTATAGCAATCAGCCCCAGCATTTT. This codes for CASIRDTYSNQPQHF.

V is TRBV3-1 and J is TRBJ2-2; D is ambiguous. Per the germline V gene, CDR1 is LGHDT and CDR2 is YNNKEL (reference sequence). The CDR3 sequence is 12 residues long. Trimming removed 4 bases at V and 6 bases at J, with 6 bases between. DNA of the CDR3: TGTGCCAGCAGCCGGTTATCCGGGGAGCTGTTTTTT. The encoded protein is CASSRLSGELFF.

This chain uses TRBV10-3 with TRBJ1-5; perhaps TRBD1 as D (5 bases). CDR1 and CDR2 from the germline V gene are ENHRY and SYGVKD. The CDR3 totals 13 residues. V gave up 7 bases and J gave up 4 bases, with 11 bases separating them. The CDR3 DNA reads TGTGCCATCAAGCGGGACTCTAATCAGCCCCAGCATTTT. Translation gives CAIKRDSNQPQHF.

The table lists this clonotype with many counts. The V gene is TRBV29-1, the J gene TRBJ1-1; D is unresolved. The CDR3 extends over 12 amino acids. The germline gives CDR1 SQVTM, CDR2 ANQGSEA. Trimming removed 4 bases from V and 0 bases from J, with 6 bases in between. The CDR3 protein is CSVAELNTEAFF. The CDR3, as DNA: TGCAGCGTTGCAGAGTTGAACACTGAAGCTTTCTTT.

At least ten counts were recorded for this clonotype. V gene TRBV7-3 combines with J gene TRBJ1-6; maybe TRBD1 (5 bases). Between the trimmed V and J ends, which lost 1 base and 4 bases, there was a span of 8 bases. The CDR3 is made up of 15 amino acids. The germline V gene encodes CDR1 SGHTA and CDR2 FQGTGA. Here the CDR3 reads CASSLMGLYNSPLHF. The CDR3 DNA sequence: TGTGCCAGCAGCTTAATGGGGCTTTATAATTCACCCCTCCACTTT.

Many counts were recorded for this clonotype. J is TRBJ1-1 and V is TRBV6-1, with D hard to call. The CDR3 runs 13 residues. CDR1 is MNHNS, CDR2 SASEGT, per germline. V was cut by 1 base and J by 5 bases, with 8 bases left in between. CDR3 in DNA: TGTGCCAGCAGTGAAGGTATGGGGACTGAAGCTTTCTTT. Translated, it gives CASSEGMGTEAFF.

This chain uses TRBV6-5 with TRBJ1-2; D possibly corresponds to TRBD1 (5 bases). Trimming cost V 0 bases and J 3 bases, with 8 bases left between them. Germline assignment: CDR1 MNHEY and CDR2 SVGAGI. The CDR3 is made up of 14 amino acids. The CDR3 protein is CASSYSTGHYGYTF. CDR3 coding DNA: TGTGCCAGCAGTTACTCAACAGGACACTATGGCTACACCTTC.

There are many counts of this clonotype. The J gene is TRBJ1-1, the V gene TRBV10-2, with no clear D. The CDR3 spans 14 residues. V was cut by 6 bases and J by 6 bases, with 17 bases left in between. Looked up from germline, CDR1 is WSHSY and CDR2 is SAAADI. The CDR3 DNA sequence: TGCGCCAGCAGAAGCGGACGCGCTGTCCCTGAAGCTTTCTTT. Its protein product is CASRSGRAVPEAFF.

There are many counts of this clonotype. J is TRBJ2-2 and V is TRBV6-6; 11 bases are a match to TRBD2. The V gene's germline CDR1 is MNHNY and CDR2 SVGAGI (reference sequence). The V and J ends lost 7 bases and 0 bases, in that order; junction bases with no gene match: 7. The length of the CDR3 is 17 residues. The CDR3 region is CASTPGTSGSNTGELFF. CDR3 DNA: TGTGCCAGCACCCCAGGGACTAGCGGCTCGAACACCGGGGAGCTGTTTTTT.

The genes are TRBV4-2 and TRBJ2-1, with no clear D. The CDR3 loop spans 16 amino acids. The V gene's germline CDR1 is LGHNA and CDR2 YNFKEQ. The V end lost 2 bases, the J end lost 5 bases, and 16 bases lay between the germline ends. The CDR3 bases are TGTGCCAGCAGCCAAAGGTTGGGCCCCGGGCACAATGAGCAGTTCTTC. It translates to CASSQRLGPGHNEQFF.

The table lists this clonotype with many counts. This sequence joins TRBV28 and TRBJ2-2; TRBD1 agrees at 8 bases. Germline values: CDR1 MDHEN, CDR2 SYDVKM. The CDR3 covers 13 residues. V shed 11 bases, J shed 6 bases, and the junction held 8 bases outside the gene matches. The CDR3 here is CAGRTGRSGELFF. The CDR3 DNA reads TGTGCCGGTCGGACAGGGAGGTCCGGGGAGCTGTTTTTT. The complete variable domain, with remaining parts taken from reference TRBV28 and TRBJ2-2, reads DVKVTQSSRYLVKRTGEKVFLECVQDMDHENMFWYRQDPGLGLRLIYFSYDVKMKEKGDIPEGYSVSREKKERFSLILESASTNQTSMYLCAGRTGRSGELFFGEGSRLTVL.

The rearrangement links TRBV20-1 to TRBJ2-7; tentatively, D is TRBD1 (6 bases). In germline, CDR1 is DFQATT, CDR2 SNEGSKA (reference sequence). The CDR3 has 13 residues. V was pared by 5 bases and J by 4 bases, with 15 bases between. CDR3 region: CSAAGTSDYEQYF. CDR3 sequence (DNA): TGCAGTGCTGCCGGGACAAGTGATTACGAGCAGTACTTC.

This clonotype appeared a few times. V gene TRBV14 combines with J gene TRBJ2-1; D gene unclear. CDR1 and CDR2 from the germline V gene are SGHDN and FVKESK. The CDR3 runs 14 residues. Between the trimmed V and J ends, which lost 1 base and 4 bases, there was a span of 8 bases. CDR3 protein: CASSQVIRYNEQFF. CDR3 sequence (DNA): TGTGCCAGCAGCCAAGTGATCAGATACAATGAGCAGTTCTTC.

There are many counts of this clonotype. This chain uses TRBV29-1 with TRBJ1-3; D is uncertain. Germline values: CDR1 SQVTM, CDR2 ANQGSEA. The V gene lost 3 bases and the J gene lost 0 bases, with 9 bases spanning the gap. This CDR3 contains 14 residues. CDR3 nucleotides: TGCAGCGTTGATCTGGGAAGCTCTGGAAACACCATATATTTT. This gives the protein CSVDLGSSGNTIYF.

The chain is built from TRBV12-3 or TRBV12-4 and TRBJ2-1, with 8 bases aligning to TRBD1. Trimming at V came to 1 base and at J to 4 bases, leaving 3 bases not matched to a gene. This CDR3 contains 15 residues. CDR3 sequence: CASSLVRGPYNEQFF. The CDR3 DNA sequence: TGTGCCAGCAGTTTAGTCAGGGGGCCGTACAATGAGCAGTTCTTC.